The 17 T cell receptor beta chains reported below all come from one sample, sequenced in a study of T cell responses to AZD1222 COVID-19 vaccine. Only in-frame clones appear in the TCRdb table, and some are missing; sequencing was by immunoSEQ multiplex PCR. The sample holds about 48,000 clones; 80% to 90% are singletons and the top ten take roughly 6.4%. Source: peripheral blood, taken 28 days after the second AZD1222 dose. The source of these receptors is an adult who received the AZD1222 COVID-19 vaccine.

The chain links TRBV28 to TRBJ2-7; D is ambiguous. Germline V CDR1 and CDR2: MDHEN, SYDVKM. Trimming stripped 3 bases from V and 2 bases from J, with 11 bases between. The CDR3 extends over 14 amino acids. The DNA for the CDR3 is TGTGCCAGCAGTTTTTCACAGTCTCCCTACGAGCAGTACTTC. Amino acid sequence: CASSFSQSPYEQYF. Looking up the rest from reference TRBV28 and TRBJ2-7 gives the full variable domain: DVKVTQSSRYLVKRTGEKVFLECVQDMDHENMFWYRQDPGLGLRLIYFSYDVKMKEKGDIPEGYSVSREKKERFSLILESASTNQTSMYLCASSFSQSPYEQYFGPGTRLTVT.

The CDR3 DNA follows: TGCAGCGTTGGAGTAGGGCAGGTTGAGACCCAGTACTTC. Protein: CSVGVGQVETQYF. The genes are TRBV29-1 and TRBJ2-5; no firm D call. The CDR3 has 13 residues. Looked up from germline, CDR1 is SQVTM and CDR2 is ANQGSEA. V lost 4 bases and J 5 bases, leaving 14 bases between the germline ends.

The chain is built from TRBV19 and TRBJ2-2; 8 bases match TRBD2. The CDR3 runs to 16 residues. Germline CDR1 is LNHDA and CDR2 is SQIVND (reference sequence). The V and J ends lost 6 bases and 6 bases, in that order; junction bases with no gene match: 12. The CDR3 loop is CASRRGLAAGSGELFF. The CDR3 DNA reads TGTGCCAGTAGACGAGGACTAGCAGCAGGTTCCGGGGAGCTGTTTTTT.

This chain connects TRBV7-7 to TRBJ2-7; 8 positions agree with TRBD2. Losses at the gene ends were 3 bases for V and 3 bases for J; bases not matched to a gene: 4. This CDR3 comprises 14 residues. Germline V gene data show CDR1 as SSHAT and CDR2 as FNYEAQ (reference sequence). The CDR3 DNA sequence: TGTGCCAGCAGCTTGGACAGCGGGGGCTACGAGCAGTACTTC. Translated: CASSLDSGGYEQYF.

V is TRBV25-1 and J is TRBJ1-5, with unresolved D. Germline CDR1 MGHDK, CDR2 SYGVNS. The CDR3 has 15 residues. The V and J ends lost 4 bases and 2 bases respectively, with 12 bases between them. The CDR3 nucleotides are TGTGCCAGCAGTGGTAGGACGGCCGGCAATCAGCCCCAGCATTTT. Translated: CASSGRTAGNQPQHF.

The rearrangement joins TRBV6-5 to TRBJ2-7, with D unclear. This CDR3 comprises 14 residues. CDR1 is MNHEY and CDR2 is SVGAGI in the germline V gene. The germline V and J ends were trimmed by 0 bases and 2 bases, with 8 bases remaining between them. The CDR3 protein is CASSYSGSPYEQYF. The CDR3 bases are TGTGCCAGCAGTTACTCAGGGTCCCCCTACGAGCAGTACTTC.

This sequence joins TRBV10-3 and TRBJ1-2; no definite D call. The CDR3 length is 12 residues. CDR1 is ENHRY and CDR2 is SYGVKD in the germline V gene. The V and J ends lost 2 bases and 8 bases respectively, with 9 bases between them. The CDR3 reads CAISERNYGYTF. The DNA for the CDR3 is TGTGCCATCAGTGAGAGGAATTACGGCTACACCTTC.

The chain links TRBV4-2 to TRBJ2-4; D not certain. Germline lookup yields CDR1 LGHNA and CDR2 YNFKEQ. V was shortened by 1 base and J by 4 bases, with 8 bases between the two germline ends. This CDR3 is 14 amino acids long. The CDR3 bases are TGTGCCAGCAGCCAAGCCCAACAGAAAAACATTCAGTACTTC. It specifies CASSQAQQKNIQYF.

The V call is TRBV4-2, the J call TRBJ2-7; 7 positions match TRBD1. The CDR3 has 15 amino acids. The V segment lost 1 base and the J segment 0 bases; nucleotides outside the gene matches: 3. From germline, CDR1 is LGHNA and CDR2 YNFKEQ. CDR3 residues: CASSQVWDSSYEQYF. Here the CDR3 DNA reads TGTGCCAGCAGCCAAGTGTGGGACAGCTCCTACGAGCAGTACTTC.

The chain is built from TRBV6-1 and TRBJ1-2; TRBD1 is a possible D gene (5 bases). This CDR3 is built from 16 residues. The germline V gene encodes CDR1 MNHNS and CDR2 SASEGT. Trimming cost V 2 bases and J 3 bases, with 16 bases left between them. The chain's CDR3 is CASSENGAGAYYGYTF. The CDR3 DNA is TGTGCCAGCAGTGAAAACGGGGCCGGGGCGTACTATGGCTACACCTTC.

The chain carries TRBV7-9 and TRBJ2-7; 7 nucleotides agree with TRBD2. Germline CDR1 and CDR2: SEHNR and FQNEAQ (reference sequence). The CDR3 runs 13 residues. The junction had 3 bases not matched to a gene; V was cut back by 3 bases and J by 4 bases. The CDR3 region has the DNA TGTGCCAGCAGCTTTTCCGGGAGGTACGAGCAGTACTTC. This encodes CASSFSGRYEQYF.

The chain combines TRBV5-1 with TRBJ1-2; tentatively, D is TRBD1 (5 bases). CDR3 length: 16 amino acids. Germline assignment: CDR1 SGHRS and CDR2 YFSETQ. The V gene lost 0 bases and the J gene lost 3 bases, with 15 bases spanning the gap. This chain's CDR3 is CASSLVLDSSDYGYTF. DNA of the CDR3: TGCGCCAGCAGCTTGGTACTTGACAGTTCCGACTATGGCTACACCTTC.

The V gene is TRBV3-1 (or the pseudogene TRBV3-2), the J gene TRBJ1-1, with 12 positions matching TRBD1. The V segment lost 3 bases and the J segment 5 bases; nucleotides outside the gene matches: 10. From germline, CDR1 is LGHDT and CDR2 YNNKEL (reference sequence). The CDR3 runs 17 residues. The CDR3 nucleotides are TGTGCCAGCAGCCATGGAGGGACAGGGGGCCTTCATACTGAAGCTTTCTTT. Amino acid sequence: CASSHGGTGGLHTEAFF.

The chain links TRBV6-6 to TRBJ2-7; D gene ambiguous. V gave up 6 bases and J gave up 4 bases, with 7 bases separating them. Germline assignment: CDR1 MNHNY and CDR2 SVGAGI (reference sequence). This CDR3 spans 11 amino acids. CDR3 residues: CASSNRYEQYF. CDR3 bases: TGTGCCAGCAGCAACCGGTACGAGCAGTACTTC.

Note on this clone: Other DNA sequences in this sample translate to the same CDR3. The chain carries TRBV12-3 or TRBV12-4 and TRBJ2-7, with no clear D. V was clipped by 5 bases and J by 4 bases, with 6 bases between them. The CDR3 covers 11 residues. The chain's CDR3 is CASSKGYEQYF. CDR3 DNA: TGTGCCAGCAGTAAGGGTTACGAGCAGTACTTC.

The J gene is TRBJ2-7, the V gene TRBV11-3, with TRBD2 matching over 9 bases. The CDR3 is 16 residues long. V dropped 5 bases and J dropped 5; count of bases not matched to a gene: 13. Germline V gene data show CDR1 as SGHNT and CDR2 as YENEEA. CDR3 region: CASSPPEAGGPHEQYF. CDR3 in DNA: TGTGCCAGCAGCCCCCCGGAGGCGGGAGGGCCGCACGAGCAGTACTTC.

CDR3 sequence reads: CASSPRTGPDTGELFF. The CDR3 bases are TGTGCCAGCAGCCCCAGGACAGGGCCAGACACCGGGGAGCTGTTTTTT. This chain joins TRBV7-2 and TRBJ2-2; 8 bases align to TRBD1. The length of the CDR3 is 16 residues. Looked up from germline, CDR1 is SGHTA and CDR2 is FQGNSA. Trimming at V came to 5 bases and at J to 3 bases, leaving 8 bases not matched to a gene.